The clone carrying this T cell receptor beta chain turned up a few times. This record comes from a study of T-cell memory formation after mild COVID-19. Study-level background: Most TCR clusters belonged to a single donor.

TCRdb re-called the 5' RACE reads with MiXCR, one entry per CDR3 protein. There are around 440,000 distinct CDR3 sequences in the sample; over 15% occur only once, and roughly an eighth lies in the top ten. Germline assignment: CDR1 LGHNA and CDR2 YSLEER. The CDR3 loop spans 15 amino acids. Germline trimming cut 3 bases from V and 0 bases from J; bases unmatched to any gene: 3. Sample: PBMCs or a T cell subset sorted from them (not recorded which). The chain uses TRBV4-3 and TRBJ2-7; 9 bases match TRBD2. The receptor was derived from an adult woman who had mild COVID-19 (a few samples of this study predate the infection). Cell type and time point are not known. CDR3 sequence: CASSHGLAISYEQYF. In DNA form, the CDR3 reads TGCGCCAGCAGCCATGGACTAGCGATCTCCTACGAGCAGTACTTC.